A selection of T cell receptor beta chains follows, all from one sample in a study of graft-versus-host responses after intestinal transplantation. Here immunoSEQ multiplex PCR was the method, and the copy in TCRdb shows in-frame clones only, minus some. The data hold under 25,000 clones, with 86% observed a single time. The sample was bone marrow, taken approximately 120 days after transplant. The receptors come from a human patient who received an intestinal transplant, so some T cells may come from the graft donor. Both conserved end residues are part of each CDR3.

J: TRBJ1-2
V: TRBV11-2
CDR3: CASSLVSGERGYGYTF

J: TRBJ1-2
V: TRBV6-4
CDR3: CASSAKPSHGKIYGYTF

J: TRBJ2-7
V: TRBV6-4
CDR3: CASIGGPPYEQYF

J: TRBJ2-1
V: TRBV5-4
CDR3: CASSLVRSGRGGNEQFF

J: TRBJ2-3
V: TRBV5-1
CDR3: CASSSFGGTSDTQYF

J: TRBJ2-1
V: TRBV12-5
CDR3: CASGSRSGSGNEQFF

J: TRBJ2-7
V: TRBV10-3
CDR3: CAIRRDGRREQYF

J: TRBJ2-1
V: TRBV14
CDR3: CASSPGSGRALVNEQFF

J: TRBJ1-2
V: TRBV29-1
CDR3: CSVDGGNGYTF

J: TRBJ2-7
V: TRBV28
CDR3: CASSPPGQEIYEQYF

J: TRBJ1-5
V: TRBV2
CDR3: CASSPSAGRGQPQHF

J: TRBJ2-1
V: TRBV27
CDR3: CASSITSGRYNEQFF

J: TRBJ2-2
V: TRBV7-2
CDR3: CASSLPWSGTNTGELFF

J: TRBJ2-7
V: TRBV6-6
CDR3: CASSYSGLDSSYEQYF

J: TRBJ1-5
V: TRBV29-1
CDR3: CSAWTGYSNQPQHF

J: TRBJ2-7
V: TRBV5-1
CDR3: CASSLASGRAYEQYF

J: TRBJ2-7
V: TRBV9
CDR3: CASSFRDRSSYEQYF

J: TRBJ1-6
V: TRBV4-2
CDR3: CASSQEDDWGVDNSPLHF

J: TRBJ1-2
V: TRBV2
CDR3: CASSGQGGGGYTF

J: TRBJ2-3
V: TRBV9
CDR3: CASSTAGTSGTDTQYF

J: TRBJ1-5
V: TRBV11-3
CDR3: CASSSRGNGNQPQHF

J: TRBJ2-7
V: TRBV10-3
CDR3: CAISVGYEQYF

J: TRBJ1-1
V: TRBV2
CDR3: CASRGGTLGTEAFF

J: TRBJ2-7
V: TRBV9
CDR3: CASSVAGTSGRAYGEQYF

J: TRBJ1-2
V: TRBV5-8
CDR3: CASSLGTGARGYTF

J: TRBJ1-4
V: TRBV7-6
CDR3: CASSPGQGYEKLFF

J: TRBJ2-7
V: TRBV19
CDR3: CASSTSSAGAQSF

J: TRBJ1-2
V: TRBV7-9
CDR3: CASSLGPDYGYTF

J: TRBJ2-7
V: TRBV27
CDR3: CASSSGVRYEQYF

J: TRBJ2-1
V: TRBV4-2
CDR3: CASSQGWSAARWDSYNEQFF

J: TRBJ2-7
V: TRBV19
CDR3: CASSPTGGSGIYEQYF

J: TRBJ2-7
V: TRBV13
CDR3: CASRHKGQEKPEQYF

J: TRBJ2-7
V: TRBV5-4
CDR3: CASSPGGRSDHEQYF

J: TRBJ2-3
V: TRBV11-2
CDR3: CASSPRGGSTDTQYF

J: TRBJ2-5
V: TRBV10-2
CDR3: CASSTGWHGETQYF

J: TRBJ2-1
V: TRBV6-5
CDR3: CASKLRRETYNEQFF

J: TRBJ1-1
V: TRBV7-9
CDR3: CASSLVRDEAFF

J: TRBJ2-3
V: TRBV13
CDR3: CASSLFADTQYF

J: TRBJ2-2
V: TRBV5-1
CDR3: CASSPTDSLHTGELFF

J: TRBJ2-5
V: TRBV18
CDR3: CASSPFPHSQETQYF

J: TRBJ2-7
V: TRBV2
CDR3: CASSERWSSYEQYF

J: TRBJ1-2
V: TRBV7-7
CDR3: CASSFNYGYTF

J: TRBJ2-7
V: TRBV9
CDR3: CASSAPGLAGQYF

J: TRBJ1-1
V: TRBV7-3
CDR3: CASSPAAGGAFF

J: TRBJ2-7
V: TRBV30
CDR3: CALGLAEQYF

J: TRBJ1-2
V: TRBV7-8
CDR3: CASSFEGQGNGYTF

J: TRBJ2-7
V: TRBV6-1
CDR3: CASSTSTGQDEQYF

J: TRBJ2-5
V: TRBV9
CDR3: CASSVALAETQYF

J: TRBJ2-1
V: TRBV6-5
CDR3: CASSLIAGGPDEQFF